The next 26 T cell receptor beta chains were all read from a single sample in a study of circulating and synovial CD4+ cells in juvenile arthritis. Sequencing used immunoSEQ multiplex PCR; TCRdb keeps in-frame clones, though not all of them. The sample carries around 2,700 clones, approximately 87% recorded once. The specimen sequenced was HLA-DR+ CD4+ T cells from blood. Noted subset: circulating pathogenic-like lymphocytes, sorted as HLA-DR+CD14-CD3+CD4+CD25low/- blood T cells. The receptors derive from a human donor with juvenile idiopathic arthritis.

The chain is built from TRBV27 and TRBJ1-1; tentative D call: TRBD1 (5 bases). V lost 7 bases and J 1 base, leaving 13 bases between the germline ends. Looked up from germline, CDR1 is MNHEY and CDR2 is SMNVEV (reference sequence). This CDR3 comprises 14 residues. The CDR3 loop is CASNLQGRNTEAFF. CDR3 in DNA: TGTGCCAGCAACCTCCAGGGTAGGAACACTGAAGCTTTCTTT.

The rearrangement joins TRBV5-5 to TRBJ2-2; possible D gene TRBD1, 6 bases. The germline gives CDR1 SGHKS, CDR2 YYEKEE (reference sequence). Trimming shortened V by 5 bases and J by 6 bases, and 14 bases separated the two germline ends. The CDR3 runs 14 residues. For the CDR3, the DNA is TGTGCCAGCAGTTCCCCACAGGGAGCCGGGGAGCTGTTTTTT. Protein sequence: CASSSPQGAGELFF.

This clone turned up a few times. The chain employs TRBV7-3 and TRBJ2-2, with 9 bases aligning to TRBD2. From germline, CDR1 is SGHTA and CDR2 FQGTGA. After removal of 5 bases from V and 7 bases from J, the junction contained 14 bases not matched to a gene. The CDR3 totals 17 residues. The CDR3 protein is CASSPGGGASVGGELFF. In DNA, the CDR3 is TGTGCCAGCAGCCCCGGCGGGGGGGCCTCTGTGGGCGGGGAGCTGTTTTTT.

V and J are TRBV9 and TRBJ2-5; the match to TRBD2 covers 11 bases. J was trimmed by 3 bases and V by 2 bases; bases with no gene match: 3. Germline-derived CDR1 and CDR2 are SGDLS and YYNGEE. The length of the CDR3 is 15 residues. In DNA, the CDR3 is TGTGCCAGCAGCGTTAGCGGGGGGGAGGAAGAGACCCAGTACTTC. It yields the protein CASSVSGGEEETQYF.

The CDR3 DNA reads as TGTGCCTGGTTCTTAAGCGGGGGCTTCACAGATACGCAGTATTTT. Translating it yields CAWFLSGGFTDTQYF. The J gene is TRBJ2-3, the V gene TRBV30, with 8 bases aligning to TRBD2. CDR1 and CDR2 from the germline V gene are GTSNPN and SVGIG (reference sequence). The CDR3 has 15 residues. V shed 5 bases and J 2 bases; nucleotides not matched to a gene: 9.

The rearrangement joins TRBV10-1 to TRBJ2-7; maybe TRBD2 (6 bases). V was shortened by 8 bases and J by 6 bases, with 20 bases between the two germline ends. The length of the CDR3 is 14 residues. From germline, CDR1 is WNHNN and CDR2 SYGVQD (reference sequence). CDR3: CASLRDLRTTEQYF. DNA for the CDR3: TGCGCCAGCCTACGGGACTTACGAACTACCGAGCAGTACTTC.

The chain links TRBV7-2 to TRBJ1-1; 7 positions agree with TRBD1. The CDR3 is 14 residues long. Germline lookup yields CDR1 SGHTA and CDR2 FQGNSA. Losses at the gene ends were 5 bases for V and 0 bases for J; bases not matched to a gene: 3. The CDR3 sequence: CASSPGQVNTEAFF. The DNA of the CDR3 is TGTGCCAGCAGCCCAGGACAGGTGAACACTGAAGCTTTCTTT.

The chain links TRBV9 to TRBJ2-3; the D gene is possibly TRBD1 (5 bases). Trimming stripped 0 bases from V and 1 base from J, with 15 bases between. The germline CDR1 and CDR2 sequences are SGDLS and YYNGEE. CDR3 length: 17 residues. The CDR3 is CASSVEGWGSGTDTQYF. Here the CDR3 DNA reads TGTGCCAGCAGCGTAGAGGGATGGGGCTCCGGCACAGATACGCAGTATTTT.

Concerning this clone itself: At one of its ends the junction is not consistent with the germline gene, which may arise from a read error. This sequence joins TRBV5-5 and TRBJ2-5; the D is unclear. Germline values: CDR1 SGHKS, CDR2 YYEKEE (reference sequence). CDR3 size: 16 residues. This CDR3 is CASALPSASFGETQHF. The CDR3 coding sequence is TGTGCCAGCGCCCTCCCGTCTGCGTCGTTCGGAGAGACCCAGCACTTC. Complete variable domain (other parts from reference TRBV5-5 and TRBJ2-5): DAGVTQSPTHLIKTRGQQVTLRCSPISGHKSVSWYQQVLGQGPQFIFQYYEKEERGRGNFPDRFSARQFPNYSSELNVNALLLGDSALYLCASALPSASFGETQHFGPGTRLLVL.

The gene calls are TRBV30 and TRBJ2-5; possibly TRBD1 for D (5 bases). The CDR3 loop spans 13 amino acids. Trimming pared 7 bases from V and 2 bases from J, leaving 14 bases between. Germline V CDR1 and CDR2: GTSNPN, SVGIG (reference sequence). The CDR3 loop reads CASSTDIQETQYF. The DNA for the CDR3 is TGTGCCTCGTCGACAGATATTCAAGAGACCCAGTACTTC.

This chain connects TRBV9 to TRBJ2-1; D is possibly TRBD2 (5 bases). V was pared by 0 bases and J by 4 bases, with 8 bases between. CDR3 length: 14 residues. Germline CDR1 is SGDLS and CDR2 is YYNGEE. CDR3 loop: CASSVAGSYNEQFF. The CDR3 region has the DNA TGTGCCAGCAGCGTAGCGGGGTCGTACAATGAGCAGTTCTTC.

V usage is TRBV19 and J usage is TRBJ2-1; 7 positions match TRBD1. Germline V CDR1 and CDR2: LNHDA, SQIVND (reference sequence). V shed 6 bases and J 0 bases; nucleotides not matched to a gene: 11. The CDR3 loop spans 17 amino acids. The CDR3: CASSLTPTGSSYNEQFF. CDR3 DNA sequence: TGTGCCAGTAGCCTTACGCCGACAGGGAGCTCCTACAATGAGCAGTTCTTC.

The V and J genes are TRBV5-1 and TRBJ2-7; possible D gene TRBD2, 6 bases. Trimming stripped 7 bases from V and 1 base from J, with 18 bases between. Germline values: CDR1 SGHRS, CDR2 YFSETQ. CDR3 size: 15 residues. The CDR3, as DNA: TGCGCCAGCCGAAACAGCTGGGGAGGATCCTACGAGCAGTACTTC. It specifies CASRNSWGGSYEQYF.

The V gene is TRBV12-5, the J gene TRBJ2-5; 15 bases are shared with TRBD2. CDR1 is LGHNT and CDR2 is FRNRAP in the germline V gene. The CDR3 has 17 residues. J was trimmed by 2 bases and V by 5 bases; bases with no gene match: 6. As DNA, the CDR3 is TGTGCTAGTGGTCTGGGACTAGCGGGGGGCGGGCAAGAGACCCAGTACTTC. This gives the protein CASGLGLAGGGQETQYF.

The chain recombines TRBV5-4 with TRBJ2-3; 9 bases are shared with TRBD2. Trimming removed 7 bases from V and 2 bases from J; junction bases left unmatched: 11. CDR1 and CDR2 (germline): SGHNT, YYREEE (reference sequence). The CDR3 consists of 16 residues. The CDR3 is CASAPYSGGLTDTQYF. Written as DNA, the CDR3 is TGTGCCAGCGCCCCATATAGCGGGGGACTCACAGATACGCAGTATTTT.

The genes are TRBV2 and TRBJ2-2, with 7 bases identical to TRBD2. V dropped 8 bases and J dropped 5; count of bases not matched to a gene: 8. The germline V gene has CDR1 SNHLY and CDR2 FYNNEI. The CDR3 has 14 amino acids. DNA for the CDR3: TGTGCCAGCGGAGCGGGGAGGATGACCGGGGAGCTGTTTTTT. It encodes CASGAGRMTGELFF.

The V gene is TRBV18, the J gene TRBJ2-3, with 11 bases fitting TRBD1. This CDR3 has 15 residues. Trimming at V came to 3 bases and at J to 1 base, leaving 0 bases not matched to a gene. In germline, CDR1 is KGHSH, CDR2 LQKENI. CDR3 protein: CASSPGQGGTDTQYF. The DNA of the CDR3 is TGTGCCAGCTCACCGGGACAGGGGGGCACAGATACGCAGTATTTT.

With regard to this clone: At one end the junction does not follow the germline gene, possibly because of a read error. The chain joins TRBV7-2 to TRBJ2-1; the D gene is possibly TRBD2 (5 bases). Germline V gene sequence: CDR1 SGHTA, CDR2 FQGNSA. CDR3 length: 16 residues. This CDR3 is CASSLAWLASHNEQFF. The CDR3 bases are TGTGCCAGCAGCTTAGCTTGGCTAGCCTCCCACAATGAGCAGTTCTTC.

The chain is built from TRBV27 and TRBJ2-3; D possibly corresponds to TRBD2 (6 bases). The CDR3 is 15 residues long. The V gene's germline CDR1 is MNHEY and CDR2 SMNVEV (reference sequence). Trimming took off 4 bases at V and 2 bases at J, with 13 bases between the two ends. CDR3 DNA: TGTGCCAGCAGTTCCGGCGGGGCACCCACAGATACGCAGTATTTT. Translating gives CASSSGGAPTDTQYF.

The chain carries TRBV18 and TRBJ2-7; D is undetermined. V was pared by 3 bases and J by 0 bases, with 6 bases between. CDR1 is KGHSH, CDR2 LQKENI, per germline. The CDR3 contains 13 residues. The CDR3 DNA is TGTGCCAGCTCACCCCCAGTCTCCTACGAGCAGTACTTC. This sequence encodes CASSPPVSYEQYF.

This clone was counted a single time. The chain uses TRBV7-6 and TRBJ2-2; 12 bases are shared with TRBD2. The CDR3 totals 17 residues. Germline CDR1 SGHVS, CDR2 FNYEAQ. The junction had 5 bases not matched to a gene; V was cut back by 2 bases and J by 4 bases. The CDR3 DNA reads TGTGCCAGCAGCTTACTACTAGCGGGGGGCCTCACCGGGGAGCTGTTTTTT. Protein: CASSLLLAGGLTGELFF.

The V gene is TRBV7-6, the J gene TRBJ1-2; 10 bases line up with TRBD1. The germline V gene encodes CDR1 SGHVS and CDR2 FNYEAQ. The CDR3 runs 16 residues. Unmatched junction bases numbered 9, after V lost 0 bases and J lost 8 bases. The CDR3 sequence: CASSLAPSGQGHGYTF. In DNA, the CDR3 is TGTGCCAGCAGCTTAGCGCCCTCGGGACAGGGGCACGGCTACACCTTC. Full variable domain (missing parts from reference TRBV7-6 and TRBJ1-2): GAGVSQSPRYKVTKRGQDVALRCDPISGHVSLYWYRQALGQGPEFLTYFNYEAQQDKSGLPNDRFSAERPEGSISTLTIQRTEQRDSAMYRCASSLAPSGQGHGYTFGSGTRLTVV.

The V gene is TRBV15, the J gene TRBJ2-3; TRBD2 matches at 9 bases. CDR1 is LNHNV and CDR2 is YYDKDF in the germline V gene (reference sequence). Trimming cost V 0 bases and J 1 base; bases outside gene matches: 17. The CDR3 is 21 amino acids. The CDR3 nucleotides are TGTGCCACCAGCAGAGATGGTGGCCGACTAGCGGATATTGTACGCACAGATACGCAGTATTTT. This gives the protein CATSRDGGRLADIVRTDTQYF.

The V and J genes are TRBV19 and TRBJ2-3; D is perhaps TRBD1 (5 bases). With 9 bases removed from V and 0 bases from J, the gap between germline ends came to 19 bases. This CDR3 comprises 16 residues. In germline, CDR1 is LNHDA, CDR2 SQIVND (reference sequence). In DNA form, the CDR3 reads TGTGCCAGCAGACAACTTGGGGCTGTTAGCACAGATACGCAGTATTTT. This sequence encodes CASRQLGAVSTDTQYF.

This chain connects TRBV5-6 to TRBJ1-6; 12 nucleotides agree with TRBD1. J lost 9 bases, V lost 7 bases, and 11 bases had no gene match. The CDR3 runs 16 residues. CDR1 and CDR2 from the germline V gene are SGHDT and YYEEEE. The DNA of the CDR3 is TGTGCCAGCCACCTTCTGGGACAGGGGGCGGGTTCACCCCTCCACTTT. Protein sequence: CASHLLGQGAGSPLHF. The full variable domain, with the rest looked up from reference TRBV5-6 and TRBJ1-6, is DAGVTQSPTHLIKTRGQQVTLRCSPKSGHDTVSWYQQALGQGPQFIFQYYEEEERQRGNFPDRFSGHQFPNYSSELNVNALLLGDSALYLCASHLLGQGAGSPLHFGNGTRLTVT.

This clone was recorded once. The genes are TRBV11-3 and TRBJ2-1; the D is unclear. There are 16 residues in the CDR3. The germline V gene has CDR1 SGHNT and CDR2 YENEEA. Trimming cost V 0 bases and J 2 bases, with 11 bases left between them. The CDR3 is CASSLDSSNPYNEQFF. The CDR3 coding sequence is TGTGCCAGCAGCTTAGATTCGAGTAACCCCTACAATGAGCAGTTCTTC.